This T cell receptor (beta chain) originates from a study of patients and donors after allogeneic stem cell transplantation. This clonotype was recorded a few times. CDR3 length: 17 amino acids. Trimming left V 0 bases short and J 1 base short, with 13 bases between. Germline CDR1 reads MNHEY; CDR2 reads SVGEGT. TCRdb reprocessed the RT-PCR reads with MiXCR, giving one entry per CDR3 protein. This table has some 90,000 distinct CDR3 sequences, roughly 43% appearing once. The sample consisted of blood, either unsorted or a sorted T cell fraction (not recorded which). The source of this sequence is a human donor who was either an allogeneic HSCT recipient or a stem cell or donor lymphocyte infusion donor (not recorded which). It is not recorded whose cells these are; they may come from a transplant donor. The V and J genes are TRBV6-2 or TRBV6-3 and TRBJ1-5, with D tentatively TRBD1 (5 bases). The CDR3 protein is CASSYSPWGGSNQPQHF. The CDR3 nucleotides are TGTGCCAGCAGTTACTCCCCTTGGGGGGGAAGCAATCAGCCCCAGCATTTT.